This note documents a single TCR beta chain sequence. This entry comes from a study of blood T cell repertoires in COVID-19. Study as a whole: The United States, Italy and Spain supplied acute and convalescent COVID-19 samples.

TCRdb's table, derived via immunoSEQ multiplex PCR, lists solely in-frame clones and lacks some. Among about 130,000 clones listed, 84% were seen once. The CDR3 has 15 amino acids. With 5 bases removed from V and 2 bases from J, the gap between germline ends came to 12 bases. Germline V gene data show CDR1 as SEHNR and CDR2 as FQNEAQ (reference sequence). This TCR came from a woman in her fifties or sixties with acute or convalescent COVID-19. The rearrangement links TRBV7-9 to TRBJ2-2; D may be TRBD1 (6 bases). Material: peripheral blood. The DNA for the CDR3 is TGTGCCAGCAGCACCTGGGACACCAACACCGGGGAGCTGTTTTTT. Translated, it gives CASSTWDTNTGELFF.